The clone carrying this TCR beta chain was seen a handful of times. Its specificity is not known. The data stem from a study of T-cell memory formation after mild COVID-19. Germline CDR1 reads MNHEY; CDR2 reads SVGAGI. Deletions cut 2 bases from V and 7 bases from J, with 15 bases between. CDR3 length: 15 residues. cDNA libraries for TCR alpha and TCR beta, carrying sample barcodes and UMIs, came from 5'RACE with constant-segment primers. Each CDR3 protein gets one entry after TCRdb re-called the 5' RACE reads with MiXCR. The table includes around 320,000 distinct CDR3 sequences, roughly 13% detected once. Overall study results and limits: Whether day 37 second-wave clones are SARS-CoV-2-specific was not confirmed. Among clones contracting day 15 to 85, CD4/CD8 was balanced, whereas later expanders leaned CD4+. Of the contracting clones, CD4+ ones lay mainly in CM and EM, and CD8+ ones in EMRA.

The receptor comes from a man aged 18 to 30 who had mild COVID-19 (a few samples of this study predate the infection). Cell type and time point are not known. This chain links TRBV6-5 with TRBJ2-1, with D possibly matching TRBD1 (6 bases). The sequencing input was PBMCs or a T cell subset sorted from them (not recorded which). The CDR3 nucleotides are TGTGCCAGCAGTTACCCCGGACAGTATACTAATGAGCAGTTCTTC. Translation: CASSYPGQYTNEQFF.